Sequencing of this T cell receptor beta chain was carried out in a study of blood T cell repertoires in COVID-19. Study overall: Samples of COVID-19 (acute and convalescent) were obtained from the United States, Italy and Spain. The cDNA or gDNA used as material had been derived from T cells, B-cell-depleted T cells, or PBMCs.

The CDR3 is 16 residues long. Germline V gives CDR1 MNHEY, CDR2 SMNVEV (reference sequence). Trimming took off 2 bases at V and 0 bases at J, with 11 bases between the two ends. Original processing methods: Amplified reference gene primers provided the basis for estimating nucleated cell counts. Here immunoSEQ multiplex PCR was the method, and the copy in TCRdb shows in-frame clones only, minus some. D and trimming were read from the DNA, whereas the V and J calls and clone size are those reported in that table. The repertoire has 200,000 to 250,000 clones, about 88% of them found once; the top ten carry roughly 10%.

This chain links TRBV27 with TRBJ2-1; D gene ambiguous. Sequenced input: peripheral blood. The TCR comes from a woman between 50 and 59 years old with COVID-19, enrolled during active disease. CDR3 sequence (DNA): TGTGCCAGCAGTTTAAGAGTATCGAGCTCCTACAATGAGCAGTTCTTC. This sequence encodes CASSLRVSSSYNEQFF.